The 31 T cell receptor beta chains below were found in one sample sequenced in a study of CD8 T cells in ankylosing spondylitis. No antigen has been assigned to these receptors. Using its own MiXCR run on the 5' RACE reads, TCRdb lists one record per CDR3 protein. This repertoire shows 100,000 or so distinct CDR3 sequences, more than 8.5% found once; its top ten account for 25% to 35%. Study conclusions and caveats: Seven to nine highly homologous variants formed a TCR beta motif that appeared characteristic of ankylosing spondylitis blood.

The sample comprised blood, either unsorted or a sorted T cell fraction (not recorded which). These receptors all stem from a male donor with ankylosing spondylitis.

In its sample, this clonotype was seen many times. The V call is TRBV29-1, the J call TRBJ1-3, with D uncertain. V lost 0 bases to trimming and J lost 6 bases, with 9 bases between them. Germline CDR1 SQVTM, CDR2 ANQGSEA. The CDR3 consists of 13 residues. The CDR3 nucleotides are TGCAGCGTTGAAGAGGGGAACGAAAACACCATATATTTT. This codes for CSVEEGNENTIYF.

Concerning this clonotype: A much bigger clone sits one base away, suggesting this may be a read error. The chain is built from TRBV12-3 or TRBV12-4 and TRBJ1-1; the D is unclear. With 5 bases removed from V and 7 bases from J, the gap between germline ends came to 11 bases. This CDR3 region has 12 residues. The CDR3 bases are TGTGCCAGCAGTCCCTTCGAAAGTGAAGCTTTCTTT. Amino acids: CASSPFESEAFF.

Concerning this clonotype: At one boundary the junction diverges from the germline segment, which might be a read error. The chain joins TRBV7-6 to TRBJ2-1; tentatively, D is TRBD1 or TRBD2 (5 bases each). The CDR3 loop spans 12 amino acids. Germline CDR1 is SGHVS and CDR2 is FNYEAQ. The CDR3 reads CASSLNDGAFDF. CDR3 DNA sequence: TGTGCCAGCAGCTTAAACGACGGGGCCTTTGACTTC.

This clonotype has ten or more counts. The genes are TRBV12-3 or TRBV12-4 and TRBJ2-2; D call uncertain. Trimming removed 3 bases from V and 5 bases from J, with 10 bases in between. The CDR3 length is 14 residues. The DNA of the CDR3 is TGTGCCAGCAGTTTTAACTCACAAACCGGGGAGCTGTTTTTT. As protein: CASSFNSQTGELFF.

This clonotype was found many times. CDR3 bases: TGTGCCAGCAAATGGTCTTCCGGGGTCAATGAGCAGTTCTTC. Protein: CASKWSSGVNEQFF. V is TRBV27 and J is TRBJ2-1; tentatively, D is TRBD2 (5 bases). Trimming removed 7 bases from V and 6 bases from J, with 16 bases in between. Germline CDR1 MNHEY, CDR2 SMNVEV (reference sequence). The CDR3 is 14 amino acids.

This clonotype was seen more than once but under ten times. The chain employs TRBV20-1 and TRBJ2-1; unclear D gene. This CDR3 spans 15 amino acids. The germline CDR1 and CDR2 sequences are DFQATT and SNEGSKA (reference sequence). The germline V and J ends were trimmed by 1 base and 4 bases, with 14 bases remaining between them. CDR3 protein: CSARGRMDRYNEQFF. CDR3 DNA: TGCAGTGCTAGAGGGAGAATGGACCGGTACAATGAGCAGTTCTTC.

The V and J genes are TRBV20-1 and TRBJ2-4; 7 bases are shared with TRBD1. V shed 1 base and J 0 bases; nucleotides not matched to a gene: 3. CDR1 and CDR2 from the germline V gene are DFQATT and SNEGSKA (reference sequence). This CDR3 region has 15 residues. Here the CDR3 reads CSARAGGQAKNIQYF. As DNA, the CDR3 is TGCAGTGCTAGAGCAGGGGGTCAAGCCAAAAACATTCAGTACTTC.

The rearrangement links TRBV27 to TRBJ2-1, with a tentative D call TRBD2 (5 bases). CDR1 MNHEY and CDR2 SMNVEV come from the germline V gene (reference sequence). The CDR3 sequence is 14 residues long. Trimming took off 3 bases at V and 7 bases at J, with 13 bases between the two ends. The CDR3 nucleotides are TGTGCCAGCAGTTTCACACTAGAGGCGAATGAGCAGTTCTTC. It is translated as CASSFTLEANEQFF.

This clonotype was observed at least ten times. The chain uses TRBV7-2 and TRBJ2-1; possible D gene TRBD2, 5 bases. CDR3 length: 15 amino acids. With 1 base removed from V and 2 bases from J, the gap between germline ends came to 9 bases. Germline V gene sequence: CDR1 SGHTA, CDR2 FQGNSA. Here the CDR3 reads CASSLDGSAYNEQFF. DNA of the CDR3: TGTGCCAGCAGCTTAGACGGTAGCGCCTACAATGAGCAGTTCTTC. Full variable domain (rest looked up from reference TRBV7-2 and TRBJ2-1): GAGVSQSPSNKVTEKGKDVELRCDPISGHTALYWYRQSLGQGLEFLIYFQGNSAPDKSGLPSDRFSAERTGGSVSTLTIQRTQQEDSAVYLCASSLDGSAYNEQFFGPGTRLTVL.

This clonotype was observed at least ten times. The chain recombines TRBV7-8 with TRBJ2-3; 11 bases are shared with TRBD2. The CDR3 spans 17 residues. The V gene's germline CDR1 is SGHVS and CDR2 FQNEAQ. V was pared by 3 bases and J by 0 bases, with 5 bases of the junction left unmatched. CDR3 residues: CASSFQLAGGSTDTQYF. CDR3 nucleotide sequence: TGTGCCAGCAGCTTTCAATTAGCGGGAGGGAGCACAGATACGCAGTATTTT.

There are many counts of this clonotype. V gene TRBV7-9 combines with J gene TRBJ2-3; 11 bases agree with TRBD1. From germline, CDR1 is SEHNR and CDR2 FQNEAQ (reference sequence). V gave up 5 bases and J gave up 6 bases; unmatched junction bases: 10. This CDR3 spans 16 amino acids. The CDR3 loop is CASSPPDRGRADTQYF. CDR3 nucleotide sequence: TGTGCCAGCAGCCCCCCGGACAGGGGGCGGGCGGATACGCAGTATTTT.

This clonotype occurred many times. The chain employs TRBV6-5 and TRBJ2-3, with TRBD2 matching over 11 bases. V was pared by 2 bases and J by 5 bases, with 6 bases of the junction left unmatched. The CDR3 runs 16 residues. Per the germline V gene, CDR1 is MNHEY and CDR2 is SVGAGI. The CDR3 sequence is CASSYGGLAERDTQYF. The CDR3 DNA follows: TGTGCCAGCAGTTACGGGGGACTAGCGGAGCGAGATACGCAGTATTTT.

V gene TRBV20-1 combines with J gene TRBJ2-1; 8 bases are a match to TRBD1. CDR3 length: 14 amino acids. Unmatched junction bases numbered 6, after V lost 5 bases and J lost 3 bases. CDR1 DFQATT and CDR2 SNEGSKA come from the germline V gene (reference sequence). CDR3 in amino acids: CSAGQGFNYNEQFF. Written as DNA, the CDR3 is TGCAGTGCTGGACAGGGTTTCAACTACAATGAGCAGTTCTTC.

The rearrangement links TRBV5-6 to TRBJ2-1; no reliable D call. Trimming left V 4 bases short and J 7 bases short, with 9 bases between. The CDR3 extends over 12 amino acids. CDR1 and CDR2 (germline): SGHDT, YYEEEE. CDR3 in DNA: TGTGCCAGCAGCCCGGACGGAAATGAGCAGTTCTTC. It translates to CASSPDGNEQFF.

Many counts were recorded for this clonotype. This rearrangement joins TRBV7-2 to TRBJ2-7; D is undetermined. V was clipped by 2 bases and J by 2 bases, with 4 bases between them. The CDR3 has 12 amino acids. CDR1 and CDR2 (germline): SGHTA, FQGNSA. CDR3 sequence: CASSLTAYEQYF. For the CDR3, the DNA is TGTGCCAGCAGCTTAACTGCCTACGAGCAGTACTTC.

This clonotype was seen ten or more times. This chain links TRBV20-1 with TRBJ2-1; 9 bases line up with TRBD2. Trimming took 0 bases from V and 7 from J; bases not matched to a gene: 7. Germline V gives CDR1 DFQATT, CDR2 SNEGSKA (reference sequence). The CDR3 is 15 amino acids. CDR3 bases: TGCAGTGCTAGAGATGTAGCGGGAGACTCAAATGAGCAGTTCTTC. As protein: CSARDVAGDSNEQFF.

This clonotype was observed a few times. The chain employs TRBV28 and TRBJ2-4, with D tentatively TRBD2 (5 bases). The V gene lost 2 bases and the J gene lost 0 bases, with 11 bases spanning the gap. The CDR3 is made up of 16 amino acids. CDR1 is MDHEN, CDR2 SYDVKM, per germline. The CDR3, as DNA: TGTGCCAGCAGTTTACCCCTCGGACTAGCCAAAAACATTCAGTACTTC. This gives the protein CASSLPLGLAKNIQYF.

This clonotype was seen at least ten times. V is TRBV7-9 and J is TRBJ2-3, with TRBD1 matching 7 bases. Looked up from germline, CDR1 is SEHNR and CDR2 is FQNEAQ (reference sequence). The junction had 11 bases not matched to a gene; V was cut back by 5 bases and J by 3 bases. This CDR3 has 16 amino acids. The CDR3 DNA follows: TGTGCCAGCAGCGAAAAAGAGGGGGCGCGAACAGATACGCAGTATTTT. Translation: CASSEKEGARTDTQYF. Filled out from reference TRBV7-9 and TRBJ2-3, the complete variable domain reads DTGVSQNPRHKITKRGQNVTFRCDPISEHNRLYWYRQTLGQGPEFLTYFQNEAQLEKSRLLSDRFSAERPKGSFSTLEIQRTEQGDSAMYLCASSEKEGARTDTQYFGPGTRLTVL.

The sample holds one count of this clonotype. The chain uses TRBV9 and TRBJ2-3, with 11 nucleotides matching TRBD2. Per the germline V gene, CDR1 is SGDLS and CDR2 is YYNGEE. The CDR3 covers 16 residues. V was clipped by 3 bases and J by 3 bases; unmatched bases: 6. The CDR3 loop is CASSEEGTSGTDTQYF. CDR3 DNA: TGTGCCAGCAGCGAGGAAGGGACTAGCGGTACAGATACGCAGTATTTT.

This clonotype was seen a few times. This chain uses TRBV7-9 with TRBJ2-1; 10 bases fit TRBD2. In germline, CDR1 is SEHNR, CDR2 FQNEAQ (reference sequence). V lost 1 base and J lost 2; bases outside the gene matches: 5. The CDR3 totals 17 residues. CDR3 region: CASSLDLAGGPYNEQFF. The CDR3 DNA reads TGTGCCAGCAGCTTAGATTTAGCGGGAGGCCCCTACAATGAGCAGTTCTTC. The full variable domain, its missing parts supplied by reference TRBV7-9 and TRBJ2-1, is DTGVSQNPRHKITKRGQNVTFRCDPISEHNRLYWYRQTLGQGPEFLTYFQNEAQLEKSRLLSDRFSAERPKGSFSTLEIQRTEQGDSAMYLCASSLDLAGGPYNEQFFGPGTRLTVL.

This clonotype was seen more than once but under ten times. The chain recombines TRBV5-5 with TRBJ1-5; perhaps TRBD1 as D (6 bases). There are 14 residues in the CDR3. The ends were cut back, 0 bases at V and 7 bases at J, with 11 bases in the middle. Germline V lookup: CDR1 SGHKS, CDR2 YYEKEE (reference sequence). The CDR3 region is CASSLDRGAQPQHF. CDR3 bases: TGTGCCAGCAGCTTGGATCGGGGGGCCCAGCCCCAGCATTTT.

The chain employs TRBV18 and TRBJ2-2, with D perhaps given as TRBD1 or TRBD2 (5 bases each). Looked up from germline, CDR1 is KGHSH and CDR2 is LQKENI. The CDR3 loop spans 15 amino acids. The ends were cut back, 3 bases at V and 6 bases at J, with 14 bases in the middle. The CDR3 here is CASSPTGLGPGELFF. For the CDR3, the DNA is TGTGCCAGCTCACCCACCGGACTGGGGCCCGGGGAGCTGTTTTTT. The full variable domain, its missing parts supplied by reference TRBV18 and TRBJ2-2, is NAGVMQNPRHLVRRRGQEARLRCSPMKGHSHVYWYRQLPEEGLKFMVYLQKENIIDESGMPKERFSAEFPKEGPSILRIQQVVRGDSAAYFCASSPTGLGPGELFFGEGSRLTVL.

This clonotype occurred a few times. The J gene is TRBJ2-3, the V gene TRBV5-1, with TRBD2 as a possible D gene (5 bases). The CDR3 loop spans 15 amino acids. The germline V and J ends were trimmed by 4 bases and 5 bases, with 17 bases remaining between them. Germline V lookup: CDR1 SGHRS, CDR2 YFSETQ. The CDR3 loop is CASSRVFEGGDTQYF. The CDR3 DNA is TGCGCCAGCAGCCGGGTATTCGAGGGTGGAGATACGCAGTATTTT.

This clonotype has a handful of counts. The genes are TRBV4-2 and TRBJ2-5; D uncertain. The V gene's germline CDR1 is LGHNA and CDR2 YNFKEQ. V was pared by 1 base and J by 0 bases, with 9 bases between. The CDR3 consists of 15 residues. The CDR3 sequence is CASSQVWRNQETQYF. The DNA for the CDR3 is TGTGCCAGCAGCCAAGTGTGGCGAAACCAAGAGACCCAGTACTTC.

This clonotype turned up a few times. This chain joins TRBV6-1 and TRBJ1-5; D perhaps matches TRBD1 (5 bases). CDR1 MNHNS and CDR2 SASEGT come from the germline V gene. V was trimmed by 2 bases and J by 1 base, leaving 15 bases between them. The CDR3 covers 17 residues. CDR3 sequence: CASSEPGGGVSNQPQHF. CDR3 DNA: TGTGCCAGCAGTGAACCCGGGGGAGGGGTAAGCAATCAGCCCCAGCATTTT.

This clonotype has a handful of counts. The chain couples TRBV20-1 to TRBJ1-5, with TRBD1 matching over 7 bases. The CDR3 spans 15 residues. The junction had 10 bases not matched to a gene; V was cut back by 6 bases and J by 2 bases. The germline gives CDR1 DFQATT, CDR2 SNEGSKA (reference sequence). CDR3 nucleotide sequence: TGCAGTGCACCCGAAACAGGGGTTGGCAATCAGCCCCAGCATTTT. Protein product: CSAPETGVGNQPQHF.

The CDR3 spells CSARWGGAYNEQFF. CDR3 nucleotides: TGCAGTGCTAGATGGGGGGGGGCCTACAATGAGCAGTTCTTC. The V and J genes are TRBV20-1 and TRBJ2-1, with 7 bases lining up with TRBD2. Trimming took 2 bases from V and 2 from J; bases not matched to a gene: 3. Germline loops: CDR1 DFQATT, CDR2 SNEGSKA (reference sequence). This CDR3 region has 14 residues.

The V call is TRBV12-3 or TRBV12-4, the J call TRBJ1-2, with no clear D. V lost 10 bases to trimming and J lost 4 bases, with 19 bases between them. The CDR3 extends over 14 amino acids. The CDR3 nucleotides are TGTGCCATCTCATTAGACGGGCTTGGCTATGGCTACACCTTC. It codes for CAISLDGLGYGYTF.

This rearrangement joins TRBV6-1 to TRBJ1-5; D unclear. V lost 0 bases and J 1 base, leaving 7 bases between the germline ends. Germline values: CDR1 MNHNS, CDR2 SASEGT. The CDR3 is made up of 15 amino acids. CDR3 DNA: TGTGCCAGCAGTGAAGCGCCAGCCAGCAATCAGCCCCAGCATTTT. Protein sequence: CASSEAPASNQPQHF.

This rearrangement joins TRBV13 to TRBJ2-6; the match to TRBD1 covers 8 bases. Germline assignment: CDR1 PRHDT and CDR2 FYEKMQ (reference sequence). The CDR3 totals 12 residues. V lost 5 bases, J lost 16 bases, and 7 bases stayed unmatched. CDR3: CASSPGTGHLTF. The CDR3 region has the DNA TGTGCCAGCAGCCCCGGGACAGGCCATCTGACTTTC.

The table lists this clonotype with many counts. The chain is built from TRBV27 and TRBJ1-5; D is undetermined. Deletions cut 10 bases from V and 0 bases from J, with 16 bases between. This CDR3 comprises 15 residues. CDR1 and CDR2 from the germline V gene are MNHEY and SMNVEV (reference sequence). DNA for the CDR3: TGTGCCACCCGCGCGGACCCTTATAGCAATCAGCCCCAGCATTTT. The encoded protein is CATRADPYSNQPQHF.